This T cell receptor (beta chain) is from a study of T cell clonality in common variable immunodeficiency. Donors gave roughly 5 to 8 ml heparinized peripheral whole blood. Trimming removed 3 bases from V and 4 bases from J, with 9 bases in between. Germline loops: CDR1 SGHNT, CDR2 YENEEA. This CDR3 has 14 residues. Clones were read by immunoSEQ multiplex PCR, and TCRdb kept only the in-frame ones, dropping some. The sample gives roughly 58,000 clones, none seen only once, and the top ten clones hold 5% to 7%. This clone has a count of ten or more. What it recognizes is unknown. Read sequence stops 3 residues before the CDR3 end, and the germline J gene provides the missing end. Study-wide results and limits: Fewer TCRbeta clones were shared among CVID subjects than controls. Common variable immunodeficiency TCR beta sequences reportedly had fewer deletions and N-nucleotide insertions.

This sequence joins TRBV11-3 and TRBJ2-2; TRBD1 might be the D (6 bases). The TCR was taken from a person between 18 and 69 years old in good health. Sequenced sample: peripheral blood mononuclear cells. CDR3 amino acids: CASSFRDTTGELFF. The covered CDR3 bases are TGTGCCAGCAGCTTTCGGGACACCACCGGGGAG.